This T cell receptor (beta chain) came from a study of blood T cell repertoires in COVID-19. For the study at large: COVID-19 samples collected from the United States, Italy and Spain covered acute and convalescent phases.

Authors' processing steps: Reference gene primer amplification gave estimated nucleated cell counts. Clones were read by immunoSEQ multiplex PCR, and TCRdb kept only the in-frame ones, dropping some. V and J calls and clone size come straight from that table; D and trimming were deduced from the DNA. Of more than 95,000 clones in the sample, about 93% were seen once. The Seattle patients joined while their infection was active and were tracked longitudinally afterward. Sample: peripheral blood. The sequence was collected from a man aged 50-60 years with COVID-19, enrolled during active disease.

The CDR3 protein is CASSLTAAEGNTIYF. The CDR3 coding sequence is TGTGCCAGCAGCTTAACAGCCGCCGAGGGAAACACCATATATTTT. The chain has TRBV7-3 and TRBJ1-3; D remains unclear. The CDR3 has 15 amino acids. Per germline, CDR1 SGHTA and CDR2 FQGTGA. Trimming took 0 bases from V and 4 from J, leaving 10 bases between them.